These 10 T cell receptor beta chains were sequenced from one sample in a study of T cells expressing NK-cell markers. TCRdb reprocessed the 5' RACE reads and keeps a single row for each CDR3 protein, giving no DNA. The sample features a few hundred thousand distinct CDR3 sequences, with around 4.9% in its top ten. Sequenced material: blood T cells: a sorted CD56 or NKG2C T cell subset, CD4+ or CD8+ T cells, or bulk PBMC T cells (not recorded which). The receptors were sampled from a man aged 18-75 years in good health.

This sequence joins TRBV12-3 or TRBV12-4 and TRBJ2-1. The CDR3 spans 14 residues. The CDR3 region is CASTLAAPNNEQFF.

CDR3 sequence reads: CASSLIRNTEAFF. The rearrangement uses TRBV12-3 or TRBV12-4 and TRBJ1-1. The CDR3 totals 13 residues.

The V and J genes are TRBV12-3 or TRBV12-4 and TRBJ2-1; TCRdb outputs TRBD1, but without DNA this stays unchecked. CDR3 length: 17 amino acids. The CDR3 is CASSPGRGLSSYNEQFF.

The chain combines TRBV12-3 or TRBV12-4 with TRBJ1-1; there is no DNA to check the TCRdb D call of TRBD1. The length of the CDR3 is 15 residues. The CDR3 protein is CASSPGAGSATEAFF.

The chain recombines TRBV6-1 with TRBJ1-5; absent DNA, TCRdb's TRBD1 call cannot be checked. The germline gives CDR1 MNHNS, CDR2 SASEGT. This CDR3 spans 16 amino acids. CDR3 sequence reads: CASSAKGGPGGWPQHF.

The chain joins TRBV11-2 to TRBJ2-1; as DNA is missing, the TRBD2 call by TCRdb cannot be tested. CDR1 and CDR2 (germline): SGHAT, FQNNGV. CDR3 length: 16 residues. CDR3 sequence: CASSLVDSGGASEQFF.

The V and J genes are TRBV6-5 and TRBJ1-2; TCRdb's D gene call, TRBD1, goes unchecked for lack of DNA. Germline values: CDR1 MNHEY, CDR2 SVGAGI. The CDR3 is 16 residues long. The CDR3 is CASSHNPRGSNYGYTF.

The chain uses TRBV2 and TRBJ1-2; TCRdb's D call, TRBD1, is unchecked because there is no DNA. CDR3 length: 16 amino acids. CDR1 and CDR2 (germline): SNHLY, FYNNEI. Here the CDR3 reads CASSRTGTALGYGYTF.

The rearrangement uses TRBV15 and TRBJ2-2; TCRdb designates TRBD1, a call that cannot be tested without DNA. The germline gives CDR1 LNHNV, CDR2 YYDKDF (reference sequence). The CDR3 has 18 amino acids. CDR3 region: CATSRKRGGTGFTGELFF.

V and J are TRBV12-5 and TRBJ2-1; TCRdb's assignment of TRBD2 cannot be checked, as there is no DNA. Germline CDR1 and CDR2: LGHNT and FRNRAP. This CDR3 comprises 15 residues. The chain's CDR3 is CASGVGLAGNNEQFF.